This TCR beta chain was identified in a study of shared clonotypes between healthy human individuals. This clone has more than one count but fewer than ten. Its antigen is currently unknown. The table came from immunoSEQ multiplex PCR; TCRdb's copy has only in-frame clones and leaves some out. The sample includes fewer than 850,000 clones, roughly 78% of them seen just once. Germline V gene lookup returns CDR1 GTSNPN and CDR2 SVGIG (reference sequence). Trimming stripped 3 bases from V and 4 bases from J, with 12 bases between. The CDR3 is made up of 13 amino acids. Findings of the study overall: Enrolling few donors narrowed the genetic and exposure-history diversity that was represented.

This TCR came from a woman aged 30 to 39 in good health. This chain connects TRBV30 to TRBJ1-2; D may be TRBD1 (6 bases). The sample comprised memory CD4+ T cells sorted from blood. The subset denotes: CD45RA-negative fraction. The CDR3 sequence: CAWRPDRVYGYTF. The CDR3 region has the DNA TGTGCCTGGAGGCCGGACAGAGTCTATGGCTACACCTTC.